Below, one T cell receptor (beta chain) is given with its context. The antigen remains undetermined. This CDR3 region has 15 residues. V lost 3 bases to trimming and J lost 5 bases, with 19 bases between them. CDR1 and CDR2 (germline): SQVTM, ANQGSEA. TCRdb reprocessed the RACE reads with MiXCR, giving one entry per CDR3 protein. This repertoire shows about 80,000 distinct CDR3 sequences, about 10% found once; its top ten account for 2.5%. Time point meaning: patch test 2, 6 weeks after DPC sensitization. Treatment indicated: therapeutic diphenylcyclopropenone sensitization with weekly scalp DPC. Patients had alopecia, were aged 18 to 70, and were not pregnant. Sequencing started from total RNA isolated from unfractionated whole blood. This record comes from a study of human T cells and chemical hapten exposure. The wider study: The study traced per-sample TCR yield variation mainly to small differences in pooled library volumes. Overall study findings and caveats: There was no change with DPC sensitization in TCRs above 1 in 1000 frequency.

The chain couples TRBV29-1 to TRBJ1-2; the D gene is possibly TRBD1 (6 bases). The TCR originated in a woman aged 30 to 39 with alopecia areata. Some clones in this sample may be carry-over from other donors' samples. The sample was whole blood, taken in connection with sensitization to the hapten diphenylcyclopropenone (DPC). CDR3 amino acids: CSVDSAGERLYGYTF. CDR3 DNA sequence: TGCAGCGTTGATTCCGCAGGGGAAAGGCTGTATGGCTACACCTTC.